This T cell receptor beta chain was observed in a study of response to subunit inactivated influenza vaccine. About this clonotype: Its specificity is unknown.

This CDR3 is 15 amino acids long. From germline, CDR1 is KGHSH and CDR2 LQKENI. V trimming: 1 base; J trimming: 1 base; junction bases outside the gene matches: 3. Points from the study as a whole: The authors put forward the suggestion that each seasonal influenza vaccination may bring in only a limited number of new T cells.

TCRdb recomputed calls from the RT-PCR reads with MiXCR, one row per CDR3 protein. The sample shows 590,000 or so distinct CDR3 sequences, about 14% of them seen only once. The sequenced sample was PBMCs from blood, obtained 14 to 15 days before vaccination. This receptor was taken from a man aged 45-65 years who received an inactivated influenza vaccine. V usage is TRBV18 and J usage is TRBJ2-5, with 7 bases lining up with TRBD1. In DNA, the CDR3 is TGTGCCAGCTCACCACAACAGGGGTCCCAAGAGACCCAGTACTTC. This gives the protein CASSPQQGSQETQYF.